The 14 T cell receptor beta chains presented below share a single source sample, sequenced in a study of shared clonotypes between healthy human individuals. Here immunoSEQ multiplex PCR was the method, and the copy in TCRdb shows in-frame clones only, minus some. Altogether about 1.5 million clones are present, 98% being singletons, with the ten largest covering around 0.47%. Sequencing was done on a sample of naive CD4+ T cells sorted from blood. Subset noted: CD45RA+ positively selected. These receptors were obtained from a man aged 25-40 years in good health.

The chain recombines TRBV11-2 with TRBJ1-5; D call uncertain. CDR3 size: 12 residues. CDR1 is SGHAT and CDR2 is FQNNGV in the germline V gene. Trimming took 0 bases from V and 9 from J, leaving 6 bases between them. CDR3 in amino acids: CASSLDLGPQHF. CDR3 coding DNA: TGTGCCAGCAGCTTAGATTTGGGGCCCCAGCATTTT.

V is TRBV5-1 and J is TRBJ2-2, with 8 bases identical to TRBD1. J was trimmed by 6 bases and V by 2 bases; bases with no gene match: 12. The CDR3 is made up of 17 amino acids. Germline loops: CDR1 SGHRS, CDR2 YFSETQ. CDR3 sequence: CASSFPRSAQGAGELFF. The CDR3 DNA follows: TGCGCCAGCAGCTTCCCCCGCAGTGCACAGGGGGCCGGGGAGCTGTTTTTT.

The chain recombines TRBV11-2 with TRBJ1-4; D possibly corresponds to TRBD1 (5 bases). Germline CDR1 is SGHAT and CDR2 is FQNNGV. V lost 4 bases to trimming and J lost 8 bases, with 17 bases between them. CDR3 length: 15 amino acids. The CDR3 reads CASSSQGFGGEKLFF. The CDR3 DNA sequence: TGTGCCAGCAGCTCCCAGGGCTTTGGTGGCGAAAAACTGTTTTTT.

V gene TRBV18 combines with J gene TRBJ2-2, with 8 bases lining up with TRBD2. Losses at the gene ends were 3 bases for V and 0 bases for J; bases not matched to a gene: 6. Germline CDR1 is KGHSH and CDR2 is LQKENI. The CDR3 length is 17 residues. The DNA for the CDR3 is TGTGCCAGCTCACCGTCCCAACTAGCGGCGAACACCGGGGAGCTGTTTTTT. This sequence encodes CASSPSQLAANTGELFF.

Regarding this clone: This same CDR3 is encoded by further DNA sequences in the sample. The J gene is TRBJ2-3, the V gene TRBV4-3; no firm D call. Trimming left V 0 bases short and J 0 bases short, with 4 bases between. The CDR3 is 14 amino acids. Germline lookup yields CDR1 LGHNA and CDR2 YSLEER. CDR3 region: CASSQDPSTDTQYF. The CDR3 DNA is TGCGCCAGCAGCCAAGACCCCAGCACAGATACGCAGTATTTT.

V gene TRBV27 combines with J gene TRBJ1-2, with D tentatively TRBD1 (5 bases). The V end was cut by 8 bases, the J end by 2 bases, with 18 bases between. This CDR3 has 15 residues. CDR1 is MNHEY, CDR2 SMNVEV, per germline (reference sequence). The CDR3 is CASARVAGYNYGYTF. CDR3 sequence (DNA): TGTGCCAGCGCGAGGGTGGCAGGGTACAACTATGGCTACACCTTC.

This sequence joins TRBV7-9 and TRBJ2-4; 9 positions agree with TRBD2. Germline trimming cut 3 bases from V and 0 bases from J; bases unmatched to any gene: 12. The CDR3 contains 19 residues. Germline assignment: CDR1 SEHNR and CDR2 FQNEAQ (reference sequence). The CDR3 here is CASSFLMTSGPLAKNIQYF. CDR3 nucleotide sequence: TGTGCCAGCAGCTTTCTCATGACTAGCGGTCCTTTAGCCAAAAACATTCAGTACTTC.

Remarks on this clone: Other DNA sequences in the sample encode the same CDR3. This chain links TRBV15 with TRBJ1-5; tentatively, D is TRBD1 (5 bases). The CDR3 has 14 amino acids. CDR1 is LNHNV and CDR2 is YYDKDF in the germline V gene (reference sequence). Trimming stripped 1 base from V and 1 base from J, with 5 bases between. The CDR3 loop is CATSRAGSNQPQHF. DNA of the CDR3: TGTGCCACCAGCAGAGCAGGGAGCAATCAGCCCCAGCATTTT.

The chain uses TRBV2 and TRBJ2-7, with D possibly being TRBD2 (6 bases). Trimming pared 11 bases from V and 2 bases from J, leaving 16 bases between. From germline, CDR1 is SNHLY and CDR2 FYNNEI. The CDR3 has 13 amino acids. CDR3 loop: CAGGADYAYEQYF. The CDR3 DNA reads TGTGCCGGAGGCGCGGACTACGCCTACGAGCAGTACTTC.

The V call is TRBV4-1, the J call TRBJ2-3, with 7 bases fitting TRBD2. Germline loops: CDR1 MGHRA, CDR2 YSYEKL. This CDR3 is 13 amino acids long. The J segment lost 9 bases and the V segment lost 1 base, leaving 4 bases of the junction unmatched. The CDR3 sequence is CASSQASGGTQYF. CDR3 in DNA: TGCGCCAGCAGCCAAGCCTCCGGGGGGACGCAGTATTTT.

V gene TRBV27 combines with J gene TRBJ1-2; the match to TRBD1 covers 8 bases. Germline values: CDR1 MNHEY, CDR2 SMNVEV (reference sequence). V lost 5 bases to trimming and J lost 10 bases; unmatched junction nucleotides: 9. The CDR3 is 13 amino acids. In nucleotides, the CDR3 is TGTGCCAGCAGTCAAGGGACAGGCCGTGACTACACCTTC. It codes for CASSQGTGRDYTF.

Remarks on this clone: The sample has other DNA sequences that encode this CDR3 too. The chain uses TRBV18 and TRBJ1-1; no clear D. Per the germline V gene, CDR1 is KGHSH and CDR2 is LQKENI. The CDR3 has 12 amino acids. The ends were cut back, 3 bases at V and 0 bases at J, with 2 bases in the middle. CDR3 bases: TGTGCCAGCTCACCCCTGAACACTGAAGCTTTCTTT. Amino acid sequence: CASSPLNTEAFF.

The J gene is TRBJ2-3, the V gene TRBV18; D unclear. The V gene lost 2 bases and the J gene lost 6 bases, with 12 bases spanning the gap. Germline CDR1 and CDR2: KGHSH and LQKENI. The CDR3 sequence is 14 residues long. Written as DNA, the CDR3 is TGTGCCAGCTCACCATCGTCCTTCCGCGATACGCAGTATTTT. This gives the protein CASSPSSFRDTQYF. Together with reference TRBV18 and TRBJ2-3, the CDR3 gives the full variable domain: NAGVMQNPRHLVRRRGQEARLRCSPMKGHSHVYWYRQLPEEGLKFMVYLQKENIIDESGMPKERFSAEFPKEGPSILRIQQVVRGDSAAYFCASSPSSFRDTQYFGPGTRLTVL.

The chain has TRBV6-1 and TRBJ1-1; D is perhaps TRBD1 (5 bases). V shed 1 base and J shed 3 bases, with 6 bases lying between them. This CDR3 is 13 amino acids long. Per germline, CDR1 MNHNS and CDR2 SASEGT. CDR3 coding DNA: TGTGCCAGCAGTGAAGGCAGGGACACTGAAGCTTTCTTT. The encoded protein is CASSEGRDTEAFF.